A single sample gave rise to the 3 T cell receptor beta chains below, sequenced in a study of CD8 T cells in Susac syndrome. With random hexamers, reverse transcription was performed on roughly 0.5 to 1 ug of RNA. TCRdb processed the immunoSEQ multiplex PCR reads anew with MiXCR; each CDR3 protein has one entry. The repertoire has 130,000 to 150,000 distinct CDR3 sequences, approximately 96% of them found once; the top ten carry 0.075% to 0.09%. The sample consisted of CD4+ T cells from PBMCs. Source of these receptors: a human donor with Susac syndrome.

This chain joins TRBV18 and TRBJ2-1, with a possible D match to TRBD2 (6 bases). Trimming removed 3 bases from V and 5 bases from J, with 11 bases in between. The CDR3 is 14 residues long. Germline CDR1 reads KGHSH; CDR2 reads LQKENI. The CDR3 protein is CASSPLSGNNEQFF. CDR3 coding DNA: TGTGCCAGCTCACCCCTTAGCGGAAACAATGAGCAGTTCTTC.

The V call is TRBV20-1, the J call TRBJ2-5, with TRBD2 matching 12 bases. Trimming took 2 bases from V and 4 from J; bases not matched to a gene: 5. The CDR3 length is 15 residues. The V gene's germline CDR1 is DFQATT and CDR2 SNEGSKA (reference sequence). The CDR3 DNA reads TGCAGTGCTAGACCACTAGCGGGAGGTTTAGAGACCCAGTACTTC. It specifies CSARPLAGGLETQYF.

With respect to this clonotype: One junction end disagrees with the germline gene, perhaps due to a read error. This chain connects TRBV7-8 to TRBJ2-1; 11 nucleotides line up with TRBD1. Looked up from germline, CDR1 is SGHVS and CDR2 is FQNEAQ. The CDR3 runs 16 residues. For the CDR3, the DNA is TGTGCCAGCAGCCCCCAGGGGGGCACGGGACAGGGGGTTTGGGTCTTC. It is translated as CASSPQGGTGQGVWVF.